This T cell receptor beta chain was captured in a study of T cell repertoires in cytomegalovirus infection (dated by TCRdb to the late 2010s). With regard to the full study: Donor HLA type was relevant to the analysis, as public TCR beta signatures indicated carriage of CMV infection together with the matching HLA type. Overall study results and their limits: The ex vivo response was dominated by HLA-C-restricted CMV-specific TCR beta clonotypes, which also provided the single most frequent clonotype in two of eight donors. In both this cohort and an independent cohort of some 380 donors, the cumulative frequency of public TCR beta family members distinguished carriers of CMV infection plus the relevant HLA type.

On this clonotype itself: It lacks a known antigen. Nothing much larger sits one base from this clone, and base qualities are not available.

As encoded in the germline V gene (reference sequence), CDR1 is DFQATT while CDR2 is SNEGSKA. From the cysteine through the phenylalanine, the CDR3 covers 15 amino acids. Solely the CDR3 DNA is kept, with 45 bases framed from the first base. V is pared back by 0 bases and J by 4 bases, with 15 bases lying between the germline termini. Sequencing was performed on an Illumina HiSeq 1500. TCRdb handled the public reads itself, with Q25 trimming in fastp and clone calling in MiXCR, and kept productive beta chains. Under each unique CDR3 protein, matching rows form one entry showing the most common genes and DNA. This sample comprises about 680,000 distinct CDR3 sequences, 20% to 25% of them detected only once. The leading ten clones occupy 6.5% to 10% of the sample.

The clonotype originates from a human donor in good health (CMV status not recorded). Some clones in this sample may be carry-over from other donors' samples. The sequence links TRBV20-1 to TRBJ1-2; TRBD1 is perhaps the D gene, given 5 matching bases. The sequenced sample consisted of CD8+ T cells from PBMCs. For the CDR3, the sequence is CSARDVGQGPYGYTF. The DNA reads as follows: TGCAGTGCTAGAGACGTGGGGCAGGGTCCCTATGGCTACACCTTC.